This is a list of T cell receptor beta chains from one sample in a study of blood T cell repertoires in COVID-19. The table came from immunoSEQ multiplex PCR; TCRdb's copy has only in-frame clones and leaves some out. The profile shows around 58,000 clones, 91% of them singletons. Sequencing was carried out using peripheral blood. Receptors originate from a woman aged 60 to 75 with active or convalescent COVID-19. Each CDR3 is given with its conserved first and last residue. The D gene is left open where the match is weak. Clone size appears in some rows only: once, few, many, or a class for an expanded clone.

CASTGLYSNQPQHF	TGTGCCAGCACGGGACTGTATAGCAATCAGCCCCAGCATTTT	14	-	TRBV28	-	TRBJ1-5
CASRSNRDRDNEQFF	TGTGCCAGCAGGTCCAACCGGGACAGGGACAATGAGCAGTTCTTC	15	TRBD1	TRBV5-6	-	TRBJ2-1
CASSPYSDRGLDGYTF	TGTGCCAGCAGCCCTTACTCGGACAGGGGGCTTGATGGCTACACCTTC	16	TRBD1	TRBV14	-	TRBJ1-2
CASSFGRSYNEQFF	TGTGCCAGCAGCTTCGGTCGCTCCTACAATGAGCAGTTCTTC	14	-	TRBV13	-	TRBJ2-1
CASSAYRGRDEKLFF	TGTGCCAGCAGTGCCTACAGGGGGCGGGATGAAAAACTGTTTTTT	15	TRBD1	TRBV28	-	TRBJ1-4
CASSSRDMNTEAFF	TGTGCCAGCAGCTCCAGGGATATGAACACTGAAGCTTTCTTT	14	-	TRBV11-1	-	TRBJ1-1
CASSQVGRGTNTGELFF	TGCGCCAGCAGCCAAGTAGGGCGGGGAACGAACACCGGGGAGCTGTTTTTT	17	-	TRBV4-3	-	TRBJ2-2
CAWSVQGLGGNTIYF	TGTGCCTGGAGTGTACAGGGATTGGGGGGAAACACCATATATTTT	15	-	TRBV30	-	TRBJ1-3
CASSQSPTYEQYF	TGTGCCAGCAGTCAGTCACCAACCTACGAGCAGTACTTC	13	-	TRBV6-5	once	TRBJ2-7
CASIPGDSNYGYTF	TGCGCCAGCATCCCAGGCGATTCTAACTATGGCTACACCTTC	14	-	TRBV5-1	-	TRBJ1-2
CASSLNPGTGNTGELFF	TGTGCCAGCTCCCTCAACCCAGGGACAGGGAACACCGGGGAGCTGTTTTTT	17	TRBD1	TRBV18	-	TRBJ2-2
CASSPGTGRQPQHF	TGTGCCAGCAGCCCCGGGACAGGGAGGCAGCCCCAGCATTTT	14	TRBD1	TRBV27	-	TRBJ1-5
CASTTSTEAFF	TGTGCCAGCACCACTAGCACTGAAGCTTTCTTT	11	-	TRBV28	few	TRBJ1-1
CASSLMRADEAFF	TGTGCCAGCAGCTTGATGAGGGCTGATGAAGCTTTCTTT	13	-	TRBV7-2	-	TRBJ1-1
CSVRRDTNQPQHF	TGCAGCGTCCGCCGGGACACCAATCAGCCCCAGCATTTT	13	-	TRBV29-1	-	TRBJ1-5
CASSSFSPEYNEQFF	TGTGCCAGCAGTTCCTTTAGCCCGGAATACAATGAGCAGTTCTTC	15	-	TRBV6-2/TRBV6-3	once	TRBJ2-1
CAWSVPQDRGTQYF	TGTGCCTGGAGTGTACCGCAGGACAGGGGCACGCAGTATTTT	14	TRBD1	TRBV30	-	TRBJ2-3
CASSPQGGTEAFF	TGTGCCAGCAGCCCCCAGGGAGGTACTGAAGCTTTCTTT	13	-	TRBV3-1/TRBV3-2	-	TRBJ1-1
CASSQELGLASGSSEQFF	TGCGCCAGCAGCCAAGAACTAGGTCTGGCTAGCGGGAGTTCTGAGCAGTTCTTC	18	TRBD2	TRBV4-1	-	TRBJ2-1
CAIRGTDYNSPLHF	TGTGCCATCAGGGGGACAGACTATAATTCACCCCTCCACTTT	14	TRBD1	TRBV10-3	-	TRBJ1-6
CASSLAGAATDTQYF	TGTGCCAGCAGTCTAGCGGGAGCAGCCACAGATACGCAGTATTTT	15	TRBD2	TRBV28	-	TRBJ2-3
CAWRGTPYNEQFF	TGTGCCTGGCGGGGGACGCCTTACAATGAGCAGTTCTTC	13	-	TRBV30	-	TRBJ2-1
CASSPSGGAYEQFF	TGTGCCAGCAGTCCCAGCGGGGGGGCCTATGAGCAGTTCTTC	14	TRBD2	TRBV6-4	once	TRBJ2-1
CASGEEKLFF	TGTGCCAGCGGGGAGGAAAAACTGTTTTTT	10	-	TRBV12-3/TRBV12-4	-	TRBJ1-4
CASSLWRESRRDQPQHF	TGTGCCAGCAGTTTATGGAGGGAAAGTCGGAGAGATCAGCCCCAGCATTTT	17	-	TRBV28	-	TRBJ1-5
CAWSAQGGPNEKLFF	TGTGCCTGGAGTGCACAGGGAGGGCCCAATGAAAAACTGTTTTTT	15	-	TRBV30	-	TRBJ1-4
CASSSYQGLRSYEQYF	TGCGCCAGCAGCTCGTATCAGGGACTCAGAAGCTACGAGCAGTACTTC	16	-	TRBV5-1	-	TRBJ2-7
CASSSGQSDSPLHF	TGCGCCAGCAGCTCGGGACAGTCGGATTCACCCCTCCACTTT	14	TRBD1	TRBV5-1	-	TRBJ1-6
CASSGHRDSNQPQHF	TGTGCCAGCAGTGGCCACAGGGACAGCAATCAGCCCCAGCATTTT	15	-	TRBV27	-	TRBJ1-5
CASSQTGGGNTIYF	TGTGCCAGCAGCCAGACAGGAGGTGGAAACACCATATATTTT	14	-	TRBV11-3	-	TRBJ1-3